This record covers a single T cell receptor (beta chain). Its antigen is as yet unknown. Some clones are missing from TCRdb's copy, which holds only in-frame ones; the method was immunoSEQ multiplex PCR. Of over 120,000 clones detected, approximately 94% appear once; the ten largest clones hold about 1.7%. The data were obtained in a study of cytomegalovirus exposure and HLA in healthy donors. Study-level results: Altogether, some 170 TCR beta chains were recorded as cytomegalovirus-associated.

Germline lookup yields CDR1 WNHNN and CDR2 SYGVQD (reference sequence). The V gene lost 6 bases and the J gene lost 0 bases, with 8 bases spanning the gap. CDR3 length: 14 amino acids. These donors were members of the roughly 120-subject validation cohort, a group separate from the approximately 670-subject first cohort. The rearrangement uses TRBV10-1 and TRBJ2-2; possible D gene TRBD2, 7 bases. The sequenced material came from PBMCs. This sequence originates from a man younger than 30 in good health and CMV-seropositive. CDR3: CASRGGANTGELFF. CDR3 DNA: TGCGCCAGCAGAGGGGGGGCGAACACCGGGGAGCTGTTTTTT.